The 25 T cell receptor beta chains presented below share a single source sample, sequenced in a study of beta chain features in type 1 diabetes. The isolated RNA, all of it, was reverse transcribed, so expressed TCRB transcripts were what got sequenced. Only in-frame clones appear in the TCRdb table, and some are missing; sequencing was by immunoSEQ multiplex PCR. The sample shows about 160,000 clones, 6.5% to 10% of them seen only once. General observations from the study: There was a moderate but significant shortening of TCRB CDR3s in all four CD4+ subsets of Type 1 diabetes patients.

These receptors have no identified antigens. Sequences were obtained from central memory CD4+ T cells from blood. These receptors originate from a woman aged 18-29 years with type 1 diabetes.

The sample holds a few counts of this clone. J is TRBJ1-6 and V is TRBV5-8, with a tentative D call TRBD1 (5 bases). Germline loops: CDR1 SGHTS, CDR2 YDEGEE. V lost 4 bases and J lost 14, with 10 bases in between. The CDR3 length is 11 residues. The CDR3 here is CASSPRGALHF. The CDR3 DNA follows: TGTGCCAGCAGCCCTCGGGGGGCCCTCCACTTT.

This clone has more than one count but fewer than ten. The rearrangement uses TRBV21-1 and TRBJ2-3; the table's D gene call, TRBD2, was not cross checked with the DNA. TRBV21-1 is classified as a pseudogene. The CDR3 totals 19 residues. The CDR3 loop is CASSKGGQRGPEHTDTQYF. The CDR3 nucleotides read TGTGCCAGCAGCAAAGGGGGTCAGCGGGGGCCTGAACACACAGATACGCAGTATTTT.

In its sample, this clone was seen a few times. The V gene is TRBV7-2, the J gene TRBJ1-6, with D unresolved. The CDR3 is made up of 14 amino acids. V was cut by 7 bases and J by 5 bases, with 12 bases left in between. From germline, CDR1 is SGHTA and CDR2 FQGNSA. The CDR3 sequence: CASTPGWDNSPLHF. CDR3 in DNA: TGTGCCAGCACCCCGGGGTGGGATAATTCACCCCTCCACTTT.

V and J are TRBV5-1 and TRBJ2-1; TRBD2 matches at 8 bases. Germline V lookup: CDR1 SGHRS, CDR2 YFSETQ. Trimming at V came to 4 bases and at J to 6 bases, leaving 9 bases not matched to a gene. The CDR3 is made up of 15 amino acids. The CDR3 is CASSRLSGGINEQFF. The CDR3 nucleotides are TGCGCCAGCAGCCGTCTCTCGGGAGGGATCAATGAGCAGTTCTTC.

V and J are TRBV5-1 and TRBJ2-3; 11 bases agree with TRBD1. CDR1 is SGHRS, CDR2 YFSETQ, per germline. The CDR3 consists of 15 residues. The V segment lost 5 bases and the J segment 4 bases; nucleotides outside the gene matches: 6. CDR3 amino acids: CASRPPGQGADTQYF. In nucleotides, the CDR3 is TGCGCCAGCAGGCCGCCGGGACAGGGGGCAGATACGCAGTATTTT.

The chain carries TRBV7-3 and TRBJ2-2; the D gene is possibly TRBD2 (5 bases). Trimming left V 5 bases short and J 6 bases short, with 7 bases between. The CDR3 is made up of 12 amino acids. CDR1 and CDR2 from the germline V gene are SGHTA and FQGTGA. The CDR3 loop reads CASSPGAGELFF. CDR3 DNA sequence: TGTGCCAGCAGCCCCGGGGCCGGGGAGCTGTTTTTT.

The sample holds a few counts of this clone. This chain links TRBV2 with TRBJ2-7; D may be TRBD2 (6 bases). V lost 8 bases to trimming and J lost 4 bases, with 15 bases between them. CDR3 size: 13 residues. From germline, CDR1 is SNHLY and CDR2 FYNNEI. This CDR3 is CASGVGAGYEQYF. CDR3 coding DNA: TGTGCCAGCGGGGTGGGAGCGGGTTACGAGCAGTACTTC.

This clone showed up just a few times. This chain links TRBV4-2 with TRBJ2-3; 8 nucleotides match TRBD2. The germline CDR1 and CDR2 sequences are LGHNA and YNFKEQ. The CDR3 is made up of 15 amino acids. V lost 4 bases to trimming and J lost 4 bases; unmatched junction nucleotides: 7. CDR3 DNA: TGTGCCAGCAGCCCTGGAGCGGGAGCTGCAGATACGCAGTATTTT. It is translated as CASSPGAGAADTQYF.

This clone was seen a few times. This chain links TRBV9 with TRBJ2-5; 8 nucleotides align to TRBD1. The germline gives CDR1 SGDLS, CDR2 YYNGEE. The CDR3 sequence is 15 residues long. The V gene end was trimmed by 5 bases and the J gene end by 8 bases; junction bases not matched to a gene: 14. This CDR3 is CASSERGNRGNTQYF. The CDR3 DNA is TGTGCCAGCAGTGAGAGGGGGAACAGGGGGAATACCCAGTACTTC.

V is TRBV28 and J is TRBJ2-1; D may be TRBD1 (6 bases). V dropped 3 bases and J dropped 8 bases, with 14 bases sitting between them. CDR1 MDHEN and CDR2 SYDVKM come from the germline V gene. The CDR3 runs to 14 residues. The CDR3 loop reads CASSFGRGLDEQFF. DNA for the CDR3: TGTGCCAGCAGTTTTGGCAGGGGCTTGGATGAGCAGTTCTTC.

The chain links TRBV6-5 to TRBJ2-7; 9 bases map to TRBD2. Trimming at V came to 6 bases and at J to 7 bases, leaving 10 bases not matched to a gene. The CDR3 extends over 14 amino acids. Germline CDR1 reads MNHEY; CDR2 reads SVGAGI. DNA of the CDR3: TGTGCCAGCAGGCGGGAGGGCGCAATCGGGGAGCAGTACTTC. As protein: CASRREGAIGEQYF.

This clone was found many times. J is TRBJ2-3 and V is TRBV4-3; 12 bases line up with TRBD2. This CDR3 is built from 16 residues. V was pared by 4 bases and J by 1 base, with 3 bases of the junction left unmatched. Per the germline V gene, CDR1 is LGHNA and CDR2 is YSLEER. The CDR3 DNA reads TGCGCCAGCAGCCCCCGGACTAGCGGGGGCACAGATACGCAGTATTTT. Amino acid sequence: CASSPRTSGGTDTQYF.

This clone was observed a few times. V gene TRBV27 combines with J gene TRBJ1-6, with TRBD1 identical over 7 bases. V lost 5 bases to trimming and J lost 7 bases; unmatched junction nucleotides: 8. In germline, CDR1 is MNHEY, CDR2 SMNVEV (reference sequence). The CDR3 is made up of 15 amino acids. This chain's CDR3 is CASSQRQGPNSPLHF. Here the CDR3 DNA reads TGTGCCAGCAGTCAACGACAGGGCCCAAATTCACCCCTCCACTTT.

The chain uses TRBV30 and TRBJ2-3; D is perhaps TRBD2 (6 bases). This CDR3 has 13 amino acids. In germline, CDR1 is GTSNPN, CDR2 SVGIG (reference sequence). Trimming shortened V by 3 bases and J by 4 bases, and 11 bases separated the two germline ends. In DNA form, the CDR3 reads TGTGCCTGGAGCGAAGGACTATCAGATACGCAGTATTTT. It codes for CAWSEGLSDTQYF.

The V call is TRBV15, the J call TRBJ1-3; 7 bases match TRBD1. Germline CDR1 is LNHNV and CDR2 is YYDKDF (reference sequence). V dropped 0 bases and J dropped 2; count of bases not matched to a gene: 4. The CDR3 covers 16 residues. The CDR3 DNA reads as TGTGCCACCAGCAGAGATAGCGGGACAGCTGGAAACACCATATATTTT. Its protein is CATSRDSGTAGNTIYF.

This chain connects TRBV5-1 to TRBJ2-1; maybe TRBD2 (7 bases). Per germline, CDR1 SGHRS and CDR2 YFSETQ. This CDR3 has 15 residues. The germline V and J ends were trimmed by 5 bases and 6 bases, with 18 bases remaining between them. CDR3 amino acids: CASRKGGGASNEQFF. DNA of the CDR3: TGCGCCAGCAGAAAGGGAGGGGGGGCCTCCAATGAGCAGTTCTTC.

This clone has only a few counts. The chain is built from TRBV29-1 and TRBJ2-5; TRBD2 matches at 9 bases. Germline V lookup: CDR1 SQVTM, CDR2 ANQGSEA. Trimming at V came to 4 bases and at J to 4 bases, leaving 13 bases not matched to a gene. The CDR3 spans 16 residues. CDR3 protein: CSVALGLAGRGETQYF. CDR3 nucleotide sequence: TGCAGCGTTGCTCTTGGGCTAGCGGGAAGGGGAGAGACCCAGTACTTC.

This clone showed up just a few times. The genes are TRBV6-1 and TRBJ1-2; TRBD1 agrees at 9 bases. Germline V CDR1 and CDR2: MNHNS, SASEGT. V lost 10 bases and J lost 4; bases outside the gene matches: 7. This CDR3 has 13 residues. The CDR3 nucleotides read TGTGCCACTAACAGGGGGCCCTCCTATGGCTACACCTTC. Translated, it gives CATNRGPSYGYTF.

This clone appeared a few times. This chain links TRBV28 with TRBJ1-5; TRBD1 is a possible D gene (5 bases). The length of the CDR3 is 13 residues. V dropped 9 bases and J dropped 5 bases, with 14 bases sitting between them. Germline CDR1 and CDR2: MDHEN and SYDVKM. In nucleotides, the CDR3 is TGTGCCAGTCACCAGGGTAACGATCAGCCCCAGCATTTT. It specifies CASHQGNDQPQHF.

In this sample, this clone turned up a few times. The V call is TRBV7-2, the J call TRBJ2-5, with 8 nucleotides matching TRBD1. Germline-derived CDR1 and CDR2 are SGHTA and FQGNSA. The V and J ends lost 3 bases and 5 bases, in that order; junction bases with no gene match: 2. The CDR3 runs to 13 residues. The CDR3 bases are TGTGCCAGCAGCTTCGGACAGGGTGAGACCCAGTACTTC. Translating it yields CASSFGQGETQYF. The whole variable domain, remainder taken from reference TRBV7-2 and TRBJ2-5, is GAGVSQSPSNKVTEKGKDVELRCDPISGHTALYWYRQSLGQGLEFLIYFQGNSAPDKSGLPSDRFSAERTGGSVSTLTIQRTQQEDSAVYLCASSFGQGETQYFGPGTRLLVL.

This clone has only a few counts. Other DNA sequences in the same sample also yield this CDR3. The chain combines TRBV15 with TRBJ1-5, with D possibly matching TRBD1 (5 bases). CDR1 is LNHNV and CDR2 is YYDKDF in the germline V gene (reference sequence). V was shortened by 0 bases and J by 4 bases, with 7 bases between the two germline ends. This CDR3 is built from 14 residues. CDR3 DNA sequence: TGTGCCACCAGCAGAGACCAGGGAAATCAGCCCCAGCATTTT. Its translation is CATSRDQGNQPQHF.

The V and J genes are TRBV7-8 and TRBJ2-7; 8 bases are a match to TRBD2. The germline CDR1 and CDR2 sequences are SGHVS and FQNEAQ. V lost 5 bases and J lost 2; bases outside the gene matches: 5. CDR3 length: 14 residues. CDR3: CASSLREGPYEQYF. The CDR3 nucleotides read TGTGCCAGCAGCCTACGGGAGGGCCCCTACGAGCAGTACTTC.

The chain couples TRBV5-1 to TRBJ1-1; D is unresolved. Trimming took off 2 bases at V and 6 bases at J, with 11 bases between the two ends. Germline V gene lookup returns CDR1 SGHRS and CDR2 YFSETQ. CDR3 size: 13 residues. CDR3: CASSLDKSSEAFF. CDR3 in DNA: TGCGCCAGCAGCTTAGACAAATCCTCTGAAGCTTTCTTT.

The table lists this clone with a few counts. This chain joins TRBV15 and TRBJ1-5, with D unresolved. CDR1 is LNHNV and CDR2 is YYDKDF in the germline V gene (reference sequence). The CDR3 runs to 12 residues. Trimming removed 5 bases at V and 5 bases at J, with 7 bases between. The DNA for the CDR3 is TGTGCCACCAGCTACAGTCATCAGCCCCAGCATTTT. Its protein is CATSYSHQPQHF.

The chain is built from TRBV5-1 and TRBJ2-3; 11 bases match TRBD2. Per the germline V gene, CDR1 is SGHRS and CDR2 is YFSETQ. The CDR3 is 16 amino acids. J lost 3 bases, V lost 1 base, and 4 bases had no gene match. CDR3 region: CASSLTGTSGTDTQYF. CDR3 nucleotide sequence: TGCGCCAGCAGCTTGACCGGGACTAGCGGTACAGATACGCAGTATTTT.